Shown below are 10 T cell receptor beta chains from a single sample sequenced in a study of blood T cell repertoires in COVID-19. Sequenced by immunoSEQ multiplex PCR; TCRdb stores in-frame clones only, minus some. The data contain 150,000 to 200,000 clones, 65% to 85% of them singletons. Material for sequencing was peripheral blood. Every receptor here comes from a man between 60 and 70 years old with active or convalescent COVID-19.

The J gene is TRBJ2-5, the V gene TRBV7-2; tentative D call: TRBD2 (6 bases). CDR3 length: 17 amino acids. The V end lost 8 bases, the J end lost 3 bases, and 25 bases lay between the germline ends. Germline CDR1 SGHTA, CDR2 FQGNSA. CDR3 region: CASAQVRGSGGKETQYF. The CDR3 DNA reads as TGTGCCAGCGCCCAGGTTCGGGGGTCAGGAGGTAAAGAGACCCAGTACTTC.

As regards this clone: In the same sample, other DNA sequences code for this CDR3. The rearrangement uses TRBV9 and TRBJ2-7, with 9 positions matching TRBD2. From germline, CDR1 is SGDLS and CDR2 YYNGEE. V lost 0 bases to trimming and J lost 3 bases; unmatched junction nucleotides: 4. CDR3 length: 15 amino acids. This chain's CDR3 is CASSVGLAGVYEQYF. CDR3 DNA sequence: TGTGCCAGCAGCGTAGGTTTAGCGGGGGTCTACGAGCAGTACTTC. The whole variable domain, filled in from reference TRBV9 and TRBJ2-7, reads DSGVTQTPKHLITATGQRVTLRCSPRSGDLSVYWYQQSLDQGLQFLIQYYNGEERAKGNILERFSAQQFPDLHSELNLSSLELGDSALYFCASSVGLAGVYEQYFGPGTRLTVT.

J is TRBJ2-3 and V is TRBV2; TRBD2 matches at 10 bases. This CDR3 is 15 amino acids long. The ends lost 1 base at V and 7 bases at J; junction bases unmatched: 5. The germline gives CDR1 SNHLY, CDR2 FYNNEI. The CDR3: CASSEGLAGVYTQYF. The CDR3 region has the DNA TGTGCCAGCAGTGAAGGCCTAGCGGGAGTGTATACGCAGTATTTT.

DNA of the CDR3: TGTGCCAGCAGCTTGGCAACAGGGATCCACGAGCAGTACTTC. It translates to CASSLATGIHEQYF. The J gene is TRBJ2-7, the V gene TRBV5-4, with D tentatively TRBD1 (6 bases). The CDR3 extends over 14 amino acids. Trimming stripped 0 bases from V and 5 bases from J, with 12 bases between. CDR1 and CDR2 (germline): SGHNT, YYREEE (reference sequence).

The genes are TRBV5-1 and TRBJ1-2; D is unclear. Looked up from germline, CDR1 is SGHRS and CDR2 is YFSETQ. V was clipped by 0 bases and J by 0 bases, with 9 bases between them. This CDR3 contains 15 residues. The CDR3 protein is CASSLAPGPNYGYTF. In DNA, the CDR3 is TGCGCCAGCAGCTTGGCGCCAGGCCCTAACTATGGCTACACCTTC. Filled out from reference TRBV5-1 and TRBJ1-2, the complete variable domain reads KAGVTQTPRYLIKTRGQQVTLSCSPISGHRSVSWYQQTPGQGLQFLFEYFSETQRNKGNFPGRFSGRQFSNSRSEMNVSTLELGDSALYLCASSLAPGPNYGYTFGSGTRLTVV.

This chain uses TRBV7-9 with TRBJ2-2, with D possibly matching TRBD1 (5 bases). Germline V gene lookup returns CDR1 SEHNR and CDR2 FQNEAQ (reference sequence). The V and J ends lost 6 bases and 7 bases respectively, with 18 bases between them. The CDR3 extends over 15 amino acids. The CDR3 DNA is TGTGCCAGCAGTCGACAGACCTCCCAGGGCGGGGAGCTGTTTTTT. Protein: CASSRQTSQGGELFF.

About this clone itself: Other nucleotide sequences in the sample specify the same CDR3. The V gene is TRBV2, the J gene TRBJ1-1; a weak D match, TRBD1 (6 bases). The CDR3 sequence is 14 residues long. CDR1 is SNHLY, CDR2 FYNNEI, per germline. V was shortened by 1 base and J by 5 bases, with 11 bases between the two germline ends. CDR3 in DNA: TGTGCCAGCAGTGAAGAGCGGGGGCTGACTGAAGCTTTCTTT. Its protein product is CASSEERGLTEAFF. Based on the CDR3 plus reference TRBV2 and TRBJ1-1, the full variable domain is EPEVTQTPSHQVTQMGQEVILRCVPISNHLYFYWYRQILGQKVEFLVSFYNNEISEKSEIFDDQFSVERPDGSNFTLKIRSTKLEDSAMYFCASSEERGLTEAFFGQGTRLTVV.

The V call is TRBV9, the J call TRBJ2-7, with 10 bases aligning to TRBD2. The ends lost 4 bases at V and 0 bases at J; junction bases unmatched: 10. The CDR3 contains 17 residues. Germline CDR1 reads SGDLS; CDR2 reads YYNGEE. The CDR3 reads CASSRAGGMTSSYEQYF. The DNA for the CDR3 is TGTGCCAGCAGCCGAGCGGGGGGGATGACTAGCTCCTACGAGCAGTACTTC.

This clone was seen only once. The final CDR3 position lacks the conserved phenylalanine or tryptophan, pointing to a likely read error. No DNA is shown, since the ends of the CDR3 on it are uncertain; the CDR3 is the one TCRdb lists. The rearrangement uses TRBV21-1 and TRBJ1-1. TRBV21-1 is a pseudogene segment. From its first to its last residue, the CDR3 has 9 amino acids. CDR3: CASSKILGV.

The chain couples TRBV2 to TRBJ2-5, with a possible D match to TRBD2 (6 bases). Germline lookup yields CDR1 SNHLY and CDR2 FYNNEI. This CDR3 region has 16 residues. The V and J ends lost 6 bases and 4 bases respectively, with 21 bases between them. CDR3 nucleotides: TGTGCCAGCAGCGGGCGGGACCCCCTCCGACGAGAGACCCAGTACTTC. Translated, it gives CASSGRDPLRRETQYF.